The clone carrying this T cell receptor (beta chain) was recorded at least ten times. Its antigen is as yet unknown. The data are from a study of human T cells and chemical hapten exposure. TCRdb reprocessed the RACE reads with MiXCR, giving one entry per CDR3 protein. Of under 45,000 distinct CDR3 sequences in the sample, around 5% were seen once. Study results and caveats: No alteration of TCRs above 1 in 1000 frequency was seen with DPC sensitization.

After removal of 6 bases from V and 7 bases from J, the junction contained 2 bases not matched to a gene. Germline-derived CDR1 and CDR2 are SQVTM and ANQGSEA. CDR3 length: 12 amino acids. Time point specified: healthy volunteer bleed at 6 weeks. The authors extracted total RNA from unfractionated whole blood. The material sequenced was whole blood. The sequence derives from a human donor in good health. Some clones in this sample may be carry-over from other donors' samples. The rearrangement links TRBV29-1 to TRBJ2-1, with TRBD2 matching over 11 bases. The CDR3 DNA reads TGCAGCGTCTGGACTAGCGGGAATGAGCAGTTCTTC. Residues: CSVWTSGNEQFF.